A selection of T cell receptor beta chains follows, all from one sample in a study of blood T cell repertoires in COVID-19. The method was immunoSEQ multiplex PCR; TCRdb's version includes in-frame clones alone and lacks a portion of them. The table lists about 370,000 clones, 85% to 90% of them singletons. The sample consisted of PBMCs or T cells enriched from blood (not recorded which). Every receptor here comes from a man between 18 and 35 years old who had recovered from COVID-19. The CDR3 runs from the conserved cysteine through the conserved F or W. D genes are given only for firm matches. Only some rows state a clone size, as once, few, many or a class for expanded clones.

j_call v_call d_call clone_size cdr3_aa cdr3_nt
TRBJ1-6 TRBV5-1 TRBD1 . CASSLGTGSSYNSPLHF TGCGCCAGCAGCTTGGGGACAGGGAGCTCCTATAATTCACCCCTCCACTTT
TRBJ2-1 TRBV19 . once CASIERGSYNEQFF TGTGCCAGTATCGAGCGAGGCTCCTACAATGAGCAGTTCTTC
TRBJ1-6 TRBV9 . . CASSVDPSAGGNSPLHF TGTGCCAGCAGCGTAGATCCCTCAGCAGGAGGGAATTCACCCCTCCACTTT
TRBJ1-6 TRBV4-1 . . CASSQGEQGWSPLHF TGCGCCAGCAGCCAAGGTGAACAGGGTTGGTCACCCCTCCACTTT
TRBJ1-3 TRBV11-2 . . CASSLVSRGSGNTIYF TGTGCCAGCAGCTTAGTTAGTAGGGGATCCGGAAACACCATATATTTT
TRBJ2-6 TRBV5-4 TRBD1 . CASSLGRDRGPGANVLTF TGTGCCAGCAGCTTGGGGCGGGACAGGGGGCCCGGGGCCAACGTCCTGACTTTC
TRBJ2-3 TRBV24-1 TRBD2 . CATRGLAGGTQYF TGTGCCACCAGGGGACTAGCGGGTGGAACGCAGTATTTT
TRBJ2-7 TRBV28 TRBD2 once CAIERGAYEQYF TGTGCCATTGAGCGGGGGGCCTACGAGCAGTACTTC
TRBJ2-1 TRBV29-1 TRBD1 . CSALYIGQGFNEQFF TGCAGCGCCCTTTATATAGGACAGGGGTTCAATGAGCAGTTCTTC
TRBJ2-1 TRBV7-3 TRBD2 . CASSLDGGRLQGNEQFF TGTGCCAGCAGCTTAGACGGCGGGAGGCTCCAAGGAAATGAGCAGTTCTTC
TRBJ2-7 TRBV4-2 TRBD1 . CASSQAGQGSYEQYF TGTGCCAGCAGCCAAGCGGGACAGGGGTCCTACGAGCAGTACTTC
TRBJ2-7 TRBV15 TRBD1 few CATSRGGQGAYEQYF TGTGCCACCAGCAGAGGTGGTCAGGGGGCCTACGAGCAGTACTTC
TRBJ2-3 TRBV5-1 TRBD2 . CASSPPGLAGGTDTQYF TGCGCCAGCAGCCCCCCGGGACTAGCGGGGGGCACAGATACGCAGTATTTT
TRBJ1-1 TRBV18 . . CASSPAGYTEAFF TGTGCCAGCTCACCAGCAGGGTACACTGAAGCTTTCTTT
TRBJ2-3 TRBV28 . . CASSYAGYTDTQYF TGTGCCAGCAGTTACGCGGGATACACAGATACGCAGTATTTT
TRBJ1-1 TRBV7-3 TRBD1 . CASSLQGVGLNTEAFF TGTGCCAGCAGCCTACAGGGGGTCGGATTGAACACTGAAGCTTTCTTT
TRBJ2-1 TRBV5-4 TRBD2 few CASSPGLAGVRSNEQFF TGTGCCAGCAGCCCTGGACTAGCGGGAGTAAGGAGCAATGAGCAGTTCTTC
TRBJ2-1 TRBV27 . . CASGRADEQFF TGTGCCAGCGGACGAGCGGATGAGCAGTTCTTC
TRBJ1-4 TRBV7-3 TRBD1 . CASSLGTAGNEKLFF TGTGCCAGCAGCCTCGGGACAGCGGGTAATGAAAAACTGTTTTTT
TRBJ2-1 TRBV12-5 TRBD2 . CASVPCRQGGGICSYNEQFF TGTGCTAGTGTTCCCTGCCGGCAGGGCGGGGGGATTTGCTCCTACAATGAGCAGTTCTTC
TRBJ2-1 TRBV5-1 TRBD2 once CASSLAPSGVNEQFF TGCGCCAGCAGCTTGGCGCCTAGCGGGGTTAATGAGCAGTTCTTC
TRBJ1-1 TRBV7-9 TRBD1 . CASSFRPRDRGFTEAFF TGTGCCAGCAGCTTCCGTCCCCGGGACAGGGGCTTCACTGAAGCTTTCTTT
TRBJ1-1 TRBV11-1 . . CASSFQENTEAFF TGTGCCAGCAGCTTCCAGGAGAACACTGAAGCTTTCTTT
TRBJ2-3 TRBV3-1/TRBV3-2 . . CASSHTAGPTSTDTQYF TGTGCCAGCAGCCATACCGCGGGACCCACTAGCACAGATACGCAGTATTTT
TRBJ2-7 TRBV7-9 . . CASSPGRGYEQYF TGTGCCAGCAGCCCCGGACGGGGCTACGAGCAGTACTTC
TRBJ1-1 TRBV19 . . CASRNQGYTEAFF TGTGCCAGCAGAAACCAGGGGTACACTGAAGCTTTCTTT
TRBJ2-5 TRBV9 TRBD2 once CASSVDLAGVRTQYF TGTGCCAGCAGCGTAGACCTAGCGGGAGTTAGGACCCAGTACTTC
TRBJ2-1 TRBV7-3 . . CASSLTGSSYNEQFF TGTGCCAGCAGCTTGACCGGGAGTTCCTACAATGAGCAGTTCTTC
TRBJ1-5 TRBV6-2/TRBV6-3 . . CASSYPPGSTGRYQPQHF TGTGCCAGCAGTTACCCCCCCGGAAGCACAGGTCGATATCAGCCCCAGCATTTT
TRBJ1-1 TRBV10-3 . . CAISAGNGNTEAFF TGTGCCATCAGCGCAGGTAACGGGAACACTGAAGCTTTCTTT
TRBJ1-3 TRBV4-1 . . CASSQDDTFSGNTIYF TGCGCCAGCAGCCAAGATGACACCTTCTCTGGAAACACCATATATTTT
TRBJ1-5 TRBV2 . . CASSELAGGYTNQPQHF TGTGCCAGCAGTGAATTGGCAGGAGGGTATACGAATCAGCCCCAGCATTTT
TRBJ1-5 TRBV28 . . CASKGRNQPQHF TGTGCCAGCAAAGGGAGAAATCAGCCCCAGCATTTT
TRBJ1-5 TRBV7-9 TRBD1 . CASSGQADQPQHF TGTGCCAGCAGCGGACAGGCCGATCAGCCCCAGCATTTT
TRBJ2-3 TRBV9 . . CASSVNREDTQYF TGTGCCAGCAGCGTCAACAGGGAAGATACGCAGTATTTT
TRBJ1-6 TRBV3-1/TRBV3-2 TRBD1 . CASSQGTGDDSPLHF TGTGCCAGCAGCCAGGGGACAGGGGATGATTCACCCCTCCACTTT
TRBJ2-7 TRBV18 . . CASSPPYGTSSYEQYF TGTGCCAGCTCACCACCCTACGGGACAAGCTCCTACGAGCAGTACTTC
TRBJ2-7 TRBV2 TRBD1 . CASTIDRGLNLLYEQYF TGTGCCAGCACCATCGACAGGGGCCTCAACCTGCTCTACGAGCAGTACTTC
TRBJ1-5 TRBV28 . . CASRIEDSSRFNQPQHF TGTGCCAGCAGGATCGAAGATTCCTCACGGTTCAATCAGCCCCAGCATTTT
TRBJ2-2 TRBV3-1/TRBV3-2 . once CASSPLVRGELFF TGTGCCAGCAGCCCACTAGTCCGAGGGGAGCTGTTTTTT
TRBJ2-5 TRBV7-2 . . CASSWASAQETQYF TGTGCCAGCAGCTGGGCTAGCGCCCAAGAGACCCAGTACTTC
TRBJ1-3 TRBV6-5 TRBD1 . CASRARGGTGVYF TGTGCCAGCAGAGCAAGGGGTGGGACAGGGGTATATTTT
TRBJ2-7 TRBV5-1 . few CASSDGQLHSYEQYF TGCGCCAGTTCCGATGGACAACTACACTCCTACGAGCAGTACTTC
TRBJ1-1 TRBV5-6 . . CASSLPQGNRNTEAFF TGTGCCAGCAGCCTACCACAGGGAAATCGGAACACTGAAGCTTTCTTT
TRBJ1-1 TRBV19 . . CASNGWYTEAFF TGTGCCAGTAATGGCTGGTACACTGAAGCTTTCTTT
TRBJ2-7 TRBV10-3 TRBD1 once CAISSRTGAGYEQYF TGTGCCATCAGCTCCAGGACAGGGGCTGGGTACGAGCAGTACTTC
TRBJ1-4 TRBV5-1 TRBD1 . CASSSGQGGEKLFF TGCGCCAGCAGCTCCGGACAGGGCGGAGAAAAACTGTTTTTT
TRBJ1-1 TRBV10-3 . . CAISERTENTEAFF TGTGCCATCAGTGAGAGGACAGAGAACACTGAAGCTTTCTTT
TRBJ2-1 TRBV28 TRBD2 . CASSHLSGRAKNNEQFF TGTGCCAGCAGTCATTTAAGCGGGAGGGCTAAAAACAATGAGCAGTTCTTC
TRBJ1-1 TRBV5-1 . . CASSLVVGRSGTEAFF TGCGCCAGCAGCTTGGTCGTGGGGAGAAGTGGGACTGAAGCTTTCTTT
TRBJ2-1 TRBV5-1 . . CASSSSQGGEQFF TGCGCCAGCAGCTCGAGTCAGGGGGGAGAGCAGTTCTTC